The text below deals with one T cell receptor beta chain. What it recognizes is unknown. TCRdb's copy holds only in-frame clones and misses some; the assay was immunoSEQ multiplex PCR. The table records tens of thousands of clones, less than 95% of them present only once. V lost 7 bases to trimming and J lost 1 base, with 14 bases between them. Germline CDR1 SGHTA, CDR2 FQGNSA. CDR3 length: 15 amino acids. This sample was taken from a study of graft-versus-host responses after intestinal transplantation. Across the whole study: Recipients received multivisceral, liver-intestinal, or isolated intestinal transplants. Every recipient underwent anti-thymocyte globulin induction, then tacrolimus and steroids for 2 to 3 years.

Regarding the study as a whole: Marrow from the recipient contained GvH clones, some of which had appeared first in ileum or blood.

The sequence came from a human donor who was the organ donor for an intestinal transplant. The source material was unstimulated CD4+ T cells sorted from spleen or lymph node cells, sampled before transplant. The V call is TRBV7-2, the J call TRBJ1-5; D is perhaps TRBD1 (6 bases). CDR3 loop: CASTAQGPSNQPQHF. CDR3 sequence (DNA): TGTGCCAGCACCGCACAGGGACCAAGCAATCAGCCCCAGCATTTT.